This T cell receptor (beta chain) comes out of a study of cytomegalovirus exposure and HLA in healthy donors. Study overall: T cells numbering about 179 million yielded roughly 120 million unique TCR beta sequences in an earlier analysis. Whole-study findings and limits: The authors later found TCR association rates varying by HLA locus, with DRB1 most and HLA-C fewest. A previous analysis found most TCR beta V segments productive roughly 87% or roughly 30% of the time.

Amplification used 60 Vbeta primers and 13 Jbeta primers. The table came from immunoSEQ multiplex PCR; TCRdb's copy has only in-frame clones and leaves some out. The data hold about 190,000 clones, with roughly 83% observed a single time. About this clone itself: What it binds is not known.

The CDR3 is made up of 14 amino acids. V shed 1 base and J shed 7 bases, with 11 bases lying between them. CDR1 is LNHDA, CDR2 SQIVND, per germline (reference sequence). Specimen: PBMCs. This TCR derives from a boy between 10 and 17 years old in good health and CMV-seronegative. The chain employs TRBV19 and TRBJ2-1; maybe TRBD2 (5 bases). The CDR3 coding sequence is TGTGCCAGTAGTATAGGAGCCGGGGTTAATGAGCAGTTCTTC. It encodes CASSIGAGVNEQFF.